This T cell receptor (beta chain) was recovered during a study of glioma-infiltrating T cells after dendritic cell vaccination. The immunoSEQ assay amplified TCRB CDR3 from up to roughly 2 ug DNA. Some clones are missing from TCRdb's copy, which holds only in-frame ones; the method was immunoSEQ multiplex PCR. The sample consists of about 21,000 clones, about four fifths of them appearing once. Sequenced here: blood, sampled before dendritic cell vaccination. The TCR was taken from a human donor with glioblastoma.

The CDR3 coding sequence is TGTGCCAGCAGCTCGTCGGGACTTGAGGCCGTTCAGTACTTC. It yields the protein CASSSSGLEAVQYF. The chain couples TRBV5-4 to TRBJ2-7; tentatively, D is TRBD2 (6 bases). The germline V and J ends were trimmed by 3 bases and 10 bases, with 20 bases remaining between them. The V gene's germline CDR1 is SGHNT and CDR2 YYREEE (reference sequence). The CDR3 has 14 amino acids.